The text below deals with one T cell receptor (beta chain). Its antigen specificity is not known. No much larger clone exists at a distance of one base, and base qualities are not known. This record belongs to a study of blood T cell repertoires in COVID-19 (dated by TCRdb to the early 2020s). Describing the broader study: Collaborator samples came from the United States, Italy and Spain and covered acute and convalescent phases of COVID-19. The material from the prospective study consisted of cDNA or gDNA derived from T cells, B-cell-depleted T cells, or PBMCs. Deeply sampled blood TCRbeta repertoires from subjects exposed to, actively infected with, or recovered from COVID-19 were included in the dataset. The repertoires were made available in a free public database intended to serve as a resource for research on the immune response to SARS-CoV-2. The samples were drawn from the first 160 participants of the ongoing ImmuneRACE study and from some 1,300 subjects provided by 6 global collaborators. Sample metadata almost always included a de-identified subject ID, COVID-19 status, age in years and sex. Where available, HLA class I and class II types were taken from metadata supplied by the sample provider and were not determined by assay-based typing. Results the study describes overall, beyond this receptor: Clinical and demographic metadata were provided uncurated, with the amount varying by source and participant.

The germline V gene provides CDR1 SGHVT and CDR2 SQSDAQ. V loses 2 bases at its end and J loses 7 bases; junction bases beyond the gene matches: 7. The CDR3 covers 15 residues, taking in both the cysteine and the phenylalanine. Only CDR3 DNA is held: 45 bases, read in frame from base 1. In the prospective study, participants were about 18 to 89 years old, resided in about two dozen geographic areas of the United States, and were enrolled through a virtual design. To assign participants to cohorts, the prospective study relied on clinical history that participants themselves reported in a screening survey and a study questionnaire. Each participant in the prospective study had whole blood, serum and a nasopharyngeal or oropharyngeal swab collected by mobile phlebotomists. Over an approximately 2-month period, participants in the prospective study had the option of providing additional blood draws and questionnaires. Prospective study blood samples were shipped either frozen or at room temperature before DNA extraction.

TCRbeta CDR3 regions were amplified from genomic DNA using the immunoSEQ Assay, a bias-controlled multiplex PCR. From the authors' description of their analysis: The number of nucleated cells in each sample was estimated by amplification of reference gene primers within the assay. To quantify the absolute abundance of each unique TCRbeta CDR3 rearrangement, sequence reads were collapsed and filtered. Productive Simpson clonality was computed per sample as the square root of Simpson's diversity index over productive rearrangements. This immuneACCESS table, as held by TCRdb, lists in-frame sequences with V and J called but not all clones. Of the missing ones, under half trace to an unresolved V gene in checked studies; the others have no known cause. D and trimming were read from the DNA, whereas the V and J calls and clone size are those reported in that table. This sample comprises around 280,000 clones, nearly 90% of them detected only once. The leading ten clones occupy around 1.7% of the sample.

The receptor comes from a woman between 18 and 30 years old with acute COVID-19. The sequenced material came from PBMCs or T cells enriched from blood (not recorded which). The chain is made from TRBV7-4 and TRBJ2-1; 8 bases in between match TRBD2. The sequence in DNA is TGTGCCAGCAGCTTACCCAGCGGGAGTTCGAATGAGCAGTTCTTC. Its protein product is CASSLPSGSSNEQFF.